A single sample gave rise to the 21 T cell receptor beta chains below, sequenced in a study of shared clonotypes between healthy human individuals. CD45RO-negative CD8 cells positively selected for CCR7 made up the naive population, which excluded terminally differentiated effector memory CD45RA+ cells. This table comes from immunoSEQ multiplex PCR, and its TCRdb copy is limited to in-frame clones, with some not included. The repertoire holds hundreds of thousands of clones, with about 96% as singletons. Sequencing used naive CD8+ T cells sorted from blood. The receptor set was obtained from a man aged 30 to 39 in good health.

This clone has just a few counts. This rearrangement joins TRBV9 to TRBJ2-7; 7 bases fit TRBD2. The V gene end was trimmed by 0 bases and the J gene end by 5 bases; junction bases not matched to a gene: 5. Germline loops: CDR1 SGDLS, CDR2 YYNGEE. This CDR3 is 14 amino acids long. CDR3 nucleotide sequence: TGTGCCAGCAGCGTAGCGGGGGGATCCCACGAGCAGTACTTC. This gives the protein CASSVAGGSHEQYF.

The V call is TRBV29-1, the J call TRBJ2-3, with 8 nucleotides matching TRBD1. The V and J ends lost 0 bases and 2 bases, in that order; junction bases with no gene match: 10. Germline CDR1 SQVTM, CDR2 ANQGSEA. CDR3 size: 17 residues. CDR3 loop: CSVEDPPTGAITDTQYF. CDR3 bases: TGCAGCGTTGAAGATCCGCCGACAGGGGCCATCACAGATACGCAGTATTTT.

The J gene is TRBJ1-1, the V gene TRBV29-1; 9 positions match TRBD1. With 5 bases clipped from V and 6 bases from J, the junction kept 10 bases outside the gene matches. Per germline, CDR1 SQVTM and CDR2 ANQGSEA. This CDR3 region has 14 residues. CDR3 nucleotides: TGCAGCGTTCAAGGGACAGGGAGGATTGCTGAAGCTTTCTTT. Residues: CSVQGTGRIAEAFF.

The genes are TRBV27 and TRBJ2-4; 7 bases match TRBD2. This CDR3 comprises 14 residues. The V and J ends lost 2 bases and 8 bases, in that order; junction bases with no gene match: 6. Germline values: CDR1 MNHEY, CDR2 SMNVEV (reference sequence). The CDR3 sequence: CASSLTGSGDIQYF. As DNA, the CDR3 is TGTGCCAGCAGTTTAACCGGGAGCGGGGACATTCAGTACTTC.

The V call is TRBV9, the J call TRBJ1-2; unclear D gene. Trimming shortened V by 0 bases and J by 4 bases, and 13 bases separated the two germline ends. This CDR3 spans 15 amino acids. Looked up from germline, CDR1 is SGDLS and CDR2 is YYNGEE. The CDR3 nucleotides are TGTGCCAGCAGCGTAGAGAGCGATTCAACCTATGGCTACACCTTC. Its protein product is CASSVESDSTYGYTF.

The V gene is TRBV16, the J gene TRBJ2-1; perhaps TRBD2 as D (6 bases). CDR1 is KGHSY and CDR2 is FQNENV in the germline V gene. V dropped 1 base and J dropped 1 base, with 14 bases sitting between them. The CDR3 contains 17 residues. CDR3 sequence (DNA): TGTGCCAGCAGCCAATGGGCGGGGAAAGAGTCCTACAATGAGCAGTTCTTC. This gives the protein CASSQWAGKESYNEQFF. The complete variable domain, with remaining parts taken from reference TRBV16 and TRBJ2-1, reads GEEVAQTPKHLVRGEGQKAKLYCAPIKGHSYVFWYQQVLKNEFKFLISFQNENVFDETGMPKERFSAKCLPNSPCSLEIQATKLEDSAVYFCASSQWAGKESYNEQFFGPGTRLTVL.

The J gene is TRBJ2-3, the V gene TRBV7-9; a possible D gene is TRBD1 (5 bases). V was shortened by 6 bases and J by 5 bases, with 9 bases between the two germline ends. Germline V gene lookup returns CDR1 SEHNR and CDR2 FQNEAQ (reference sequence). CDR3 length: 12 amino acids. The CDR3 DNA follows: TGTGCCAGCAGAAGGGGCATAGATACGCAGTATTTT. Translation gives CASRRGIDTQYF.

The chain carries TRBV6-1 and TRBJ2-1, with 11 nucleotides matching TRBD1. Trimming removed 6 bases from V and 2 bases from J; junction bases left unmatched: 3. The CDR3 spans 15 residues. The germline V gene has CDR1 MNHNS and CDR2 SASEGT. The CDR3 DNA is TGTGCCAGCAGACCGGGACAGGGGGCCTACAATGAGCAGTTCTTC. Its protein product is CASRPGQGAYNEQFF.

The chain is built from TRBV2 and TRBJ2-1; D possibly matches TRBD1 or TRBD2 (5 bases each). Deletions cut 4 bases from V and 5 bases from J, with 15 bases between. The CDR3 is 15 residues long. Germline-derived CDR1 and CDR2 are SNHLY and FYNNEI. The CDR3 here is CASSGEGTVDNEQFF. CDR3 bases: TGTGCCAGCAGTGGCGAGGGGACGGTGGACAATGAGCAGTTCTTC. Full variable domain (remainder filled in from reference TRBV2 and TRBJ2-1): EPEVTQTPSHQVTQMGQEVILRCVPISNHLYFYWYRQILGQKVEFLVSFYNNEISEKSEIFDDQFSVERPDGSNFTLKIRSTKLEDSAMYFCASSGEGTVDNEQFFGPGTRLTVL.

V is TRBV7-9 and J is TRBJ2-7, with a tentative D call TRBD1 (6 bases). The germline V gene has CDR1 SEHNR and CDR2 FQNEAQ (reference sequence). V dropped 5 bases and J dropped 1 base, with 21 bases sitting between them. The CDR3 contains 17 residues. CDR3: CASSRIQGPYHSYEQYF. The CDR3 region has the DNA TGTGCCAGCAGCAGAATACAGGGACCGTACCATTCCTACGAGCAGTACTTC.

This clone was seen more than once but under ten times. The rearrangement links TRBV14 to TRBJ2-1; 9 bases fit TRBD1. This CDR3 region has 17 residues. V was clipped by 4 bases and J by 5 bases; unmatched bases: 12. CDR1 is SGHDN and CDR2 is FVKESK in the germline V gene. The chain's CDR3 is CASSRTRRDRDHNEQFF. The CDR3 nucleotides are TGTGCCAGCAGCCGGACTCGTAGGGACAGGGATCACAATGAGCAGTTCTTC.

The chain is built from TRBV2 and TRBJ2-5; the D gene is possibly TRBD1 (6 bases). Germline V gene sequence: CDR1 SNHLY, CDR2 FYNNEI. V was clipped by 8 bases and J by 7 bases, with 11 bases between them. This CDR3 is 11 amino acids long. For the CDR3, the DNA is TGTGCCAGCTTCGAACAGGGGACCCAGTACTTC. Protein product: CASFEQGTQYF.

The gene calls are TRBV5-1 and TRBJ2-2; D is undetermined. The CDR3 spans 15 residues. V shed 1 base and J shed 0 bases, with 7 bases lying between them. Per germline, CDR1 SGHRS and CDR2 YFSETQ. In DNA form, the CDR3 reads TGCGCCAGCAGCTTGCGCCCCTCGAACACCGGGGAGCTGTTTTTT. Its protein is CASSLRPSNTGELFF. The variable domain in full, with the rest retrieved from reference TRBV5-1 and TRBJ2-2, is KAGVTQTPRYLIKTRGQQVTLSCSPISGHRSVSWYQQTPGQGLQFLFEYFSETQRNKGNFPGRFSGRQFSNSRSEMNVSTLELGDSALYLCASSLRPSNTGELFFGEGSRLTVL.

The chain couples TRBV18 to TRBJ2-5; 9 nucleotides match TRBD1. CDR1 and CDR2 from the germline V gene are KGHSH and LQKENI. This CDR3 is 15 amino acids long. V was pared by 1 base and J by 5 bases, with 5 bases of the junction left unmatched. Written as DNA, the CDR3 is TGTGCCAGCTCACCACGGACAGGGGAAAAGGAGACCCAGTACTTC. Its protein is CASSPRTGEKETQYF.

This clone was detected once. J is TRBJ1-5 and V is TRBV7-9; 8 positions match TRBD1. The CDR3 totals 13 residues. Per the germline V gene, CDR1 is SEHNR and CDR2 is FQNEAQ (reference sequence). After removal of 8 bases from V and 4 bases from J, the junction contained 4 bases not matched to a gene. The DNA of the CDR3 is TGTGCCAGCGGCAGGGGGCCAAATCAGCCCCAGCATTTT. Its translation: CASGRGPNQPQHF.

V and J are TRBV4-3 and TRBJ2-5; no definite D call. The CDR3 covers 15 residues. V lost 0 bases and J 4 bases, leaving 12 bases between the germline ends. Germline V gene lookup returns CDR1 LGHNA and CDR2 YSLEER. In nucleotides, the CDR3 is TGCGCCAGCAGCCAAGACCTAGGAGTAGGAGAGACCCAGTACTTC. Amino acids: CASSQDLGVGETQYF.

The chain uses TRBV11-3 and TRBJ2-7; perhaps TRBD2 as D (6 bases). The CDR3 extends over 15 amino acids. The germline V gene has CDR1 SGHNT and CDR2 YENEEA. Between the trimmed V and J ends, which lost 5 bases and 3 bases, there was a span of 17 bases. The CDR3 DNA sequence: TGTGCCAGCAGCGCCGCTGATAGCGGCCTCTACGAGCAGTACTTC. Encoded protein: CASSAADSGLYEQYF.

The chain links TRBV5-4 to TRBJ2-2; 12 positions match TRBD2. The CDR3 extends over 17 amino acids. Germline assignment: CDR1 SGHNT and CDR2 YYREEE (reference sequence). V was pared by 3 bases and J by 4 bases, with 7 bases of the junction left unmatched. The CDR3 bases are TGTGCCAGCAGCTCCGGACTAGCGGGATCTCTCACCGGGGAGCTGTTTTTT. Protein product: CASSSGLAGSLTGELFF.

The genes are TRBV27 and TRBJ2-7, with TRBD1 identical over 9 bases. Germline CDR1 is MNHEY and CDR2 is SMNVEV (reference sequence). This CDR3 is 16 amino acids long. V was pared by 5 bases and J by 2 bases, with 10 bases of the junction left unmatched. CDR3 sequence reads: CASSIAGTGIPYEQYF. The CDR3 DNA sequence: TGTGCCAGCAGTATCGCCGGGACAGGGATCCCCTACGAGCAGTACTTC.

The V call is TRBV18, the J call TRBJ2-7; possibly TRBD1 for D (6 bases). The CDR3 sequence is 14 residues long. V was pared by 5 bases and J by 0 bases, with 11 bases between. Germline CDR1 and CDR2: KGHSH and LQKENI. Here the CDR3 DNA reads TGTGCCAGCTCATCGGACAGTAGCTCCTACGAGCAGTACTTC. Its translation: CASSSDSSSYEQYF.

This chain joins TRBV2 and TRBJ2-3; 7 nucleotides match TRBD2. The CDR3 spans 15 residues. V lost 4 bases to trimming and J lost 4 bases; unmatched junction nucleotides: 8. Germline V gene data show CDR1 as SNHLY and CDR2 as FYNNEI. The CDR3 region is CASSGSGGLADTQYF. CDR3 coding DNA: TGTGCCAGCAGTGGTTCGGGAGGCCTCGCAGATACGCAGTATTTT.